The 4 T cell receptor beta chains presented below share a single source sample, sequenced in a study of T cells in women clearing cervical HPV infection. The protocol was immunoSEQ multiplex PCR, while the TCRdb copy is restricted to in-frame clones and leaves out a portion. The sample shows approximately 22,000 clones, and almost 10% sits with its ten largest clones. Sequenced material: blood buffy coat. Receptors originate from a woman between 18 and 69 years old with a cervical HPV16 infection that either progressed to CIN3+ or cleared (not recorded which).

About this clone itself: The read ends 3 residues early relative to the CDR3; the germline J gene fills the gap. Other DNA sequences within the sample encode an identical CDR3. This chain joins TRBV14 and TRBJ2-7; 9 bases match TRBD1. This CDR3 has 16 amino acids. V shed 0 bases and J 4 bases; nucleotides not matched to a gene: 7. CDR1 and CDR2 from the germline V gene are SGHDN and FVKESK. The part of the CDR3 DNA that was read is TGTGCCAGCAGCCAAGATCTAGGGACAGGGAGGTACGAG. Translated: CASSQDLGTGRYE. The full CDR3 protein reads CASSQDLGTGRYEQYF.

Comment on this clone: The DNA ends 3 residues before the CDR3 does, and the rest of the CDR3 is filled in from the germline J gene. This chain joins TRBV5-1 and TRBJ1-1; perhaps TRBD1 as D (6 bases). CDR3 length equals 14 residues. V was trimmed by 2 bases and J by 0 bases, leaving 8 bases between them. Germline V gene data show CDR1 as SGHRS and CDR2 as YFSETQ. The covered CDR3 bases are TGCGCCAGCAGCTTCTGGGACATGAACACTGAA. It specifies CASSFWDMNTE. The CDR3, in full, reads CASSFWDMNTEAFF.

The CDR3 sequence: CASQSGGRNDYTF. Partial CDR3 DNA: TGTGCCAGTCAGTCGGGCGGGAGGAATGAC. V gene TRBV18 combines with J gene TRBJ1-2; no firm D call. The CDR3 extends 3 residues past the end of the read, so its final part is completed from the germline J gene. Germline loops: CDR1 KGHSH, CDR2 LQKENI. This CDR3 is 13 amino acids long.

About this clone: Read sequence stops 3 residues before the CDR3 end, and the germline J gene provides the missing end. The rearrangement uses TRBV19 and TRBJ1-4, with 8 bases fitting TRBD1. Germline CDR1 LNHDA, CDR2 SQIVND (reference sequence). Germline trimming cut 6 bases from V and 0 bases from J; bases unmatched to any gene: 9. This CDR3 spans 17 amino acids. The CDR3: CASSGWTGWSTNEKLFF. The sequenced CDR3 bases are TGTGCCAGTAGCGGTTGGACAGGGTGGTCAACTAATGAAAAA.